This TCR beta chain was recovered during a study of blood T cell repertoires in COVID-19. Repertoires were generated with immunoSEQ multiplex PCR, while TCRdb's copy carries only in-frame clones and drops some. Among 70,000 or so clones, more than 75% were seen once, and the ten largest hold roughly 48%. CDR3 length: 13 residues. Germline V gives CDR1 WSHSY, CDR2 SAAADI. The V end lost 2 bases, the J end lost 0 bases, and 2 bases lay between the germline ends. The chain joins TRBV10-2 to TRBJ1-5; D remains unclear. This sequence originates from a human donor in a cohort sampled during active COVID-19. Sequencing was done on a sample of peripheral blood. CDR3 loop: CASSELSNQPQHF. The CDR3 nucleotides are TGCGCCAGCAGTGAGCTTAGCAATCAGCCCCAGCATTTT.